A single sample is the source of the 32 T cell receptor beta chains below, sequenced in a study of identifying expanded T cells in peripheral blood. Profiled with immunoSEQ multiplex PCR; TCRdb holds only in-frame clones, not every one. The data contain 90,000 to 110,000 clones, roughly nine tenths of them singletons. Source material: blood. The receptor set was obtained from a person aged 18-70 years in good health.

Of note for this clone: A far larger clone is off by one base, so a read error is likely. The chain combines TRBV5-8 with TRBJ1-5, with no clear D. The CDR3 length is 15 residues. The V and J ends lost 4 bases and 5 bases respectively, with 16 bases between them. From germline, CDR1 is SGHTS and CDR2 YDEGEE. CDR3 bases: TGTGCCAGCAGCCAAGATACGGGATTCGATCAGCCCCAGCATTTT. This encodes CASSQDTGFDQPQHF.

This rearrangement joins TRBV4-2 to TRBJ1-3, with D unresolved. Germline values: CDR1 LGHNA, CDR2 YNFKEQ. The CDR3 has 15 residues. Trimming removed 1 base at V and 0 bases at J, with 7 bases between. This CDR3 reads CASSQGEFSGNTIYF. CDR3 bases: TGTGCCAGCAGCCAAGGCGAGTTCTCTGGAAACACCATATATTTT.

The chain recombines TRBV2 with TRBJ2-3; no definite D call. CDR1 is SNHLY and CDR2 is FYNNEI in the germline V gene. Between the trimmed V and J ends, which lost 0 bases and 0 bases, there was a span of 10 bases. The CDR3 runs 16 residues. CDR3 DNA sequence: TGTGCCAGCAGTGAAGCAGGCACCTCAAGCACAGATACGCAGTATTTT. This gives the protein CASSEAGTSSTDTQYF.

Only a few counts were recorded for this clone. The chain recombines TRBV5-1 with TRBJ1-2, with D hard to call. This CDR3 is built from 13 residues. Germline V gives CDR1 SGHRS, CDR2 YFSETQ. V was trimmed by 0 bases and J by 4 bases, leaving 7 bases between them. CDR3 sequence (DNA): TGCGCCAGCAGCTTGGACGGCGTCTATGGCTACACCTTC. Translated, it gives CASSLDGVYGYTF.

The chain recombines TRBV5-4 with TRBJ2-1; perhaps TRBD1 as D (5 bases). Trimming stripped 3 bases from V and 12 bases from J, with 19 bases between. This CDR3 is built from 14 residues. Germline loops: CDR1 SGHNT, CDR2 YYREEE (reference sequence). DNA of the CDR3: TGTGCCAGCAGCTCCGGCATGGAGCTAAGGGGGCAGTTCTTC. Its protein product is CASSSGMELRGQFF.

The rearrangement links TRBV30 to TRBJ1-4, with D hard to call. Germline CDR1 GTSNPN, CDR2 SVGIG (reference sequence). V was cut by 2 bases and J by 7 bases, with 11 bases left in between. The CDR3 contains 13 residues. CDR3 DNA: TGTGCCTGGAGTTGGGTTAAAGGTGAAAAACTGTTTTTT. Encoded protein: CAWSWVKGEKLFF.

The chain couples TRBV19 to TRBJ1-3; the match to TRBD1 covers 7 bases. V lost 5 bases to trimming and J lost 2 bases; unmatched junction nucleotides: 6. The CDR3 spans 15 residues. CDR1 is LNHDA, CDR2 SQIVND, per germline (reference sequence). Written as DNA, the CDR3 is TGTGCCAGTAGTTCAAAGACAGGGCCTGGAAACACCATATATTTT. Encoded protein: CASSSKTGPGNTIYF.

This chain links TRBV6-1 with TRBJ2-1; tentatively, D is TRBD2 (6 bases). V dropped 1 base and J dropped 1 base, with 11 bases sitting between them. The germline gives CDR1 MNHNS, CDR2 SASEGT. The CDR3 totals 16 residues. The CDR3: CASSEDSSGSYNEQFF. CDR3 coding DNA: TGTGCCAGCAGTGAAGATAGTAGCGGATCCTACAATGAGCAGTTCTTC.

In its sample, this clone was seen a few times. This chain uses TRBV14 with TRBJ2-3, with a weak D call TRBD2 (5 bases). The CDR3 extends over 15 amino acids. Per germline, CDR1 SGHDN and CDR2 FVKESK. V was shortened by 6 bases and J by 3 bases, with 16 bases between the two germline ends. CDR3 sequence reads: CASRLTGGGTDTQYF. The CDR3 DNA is TGTGCCAGCAGGCTGACTGGAGGCGGGACAGATACGCAGTATTTT.

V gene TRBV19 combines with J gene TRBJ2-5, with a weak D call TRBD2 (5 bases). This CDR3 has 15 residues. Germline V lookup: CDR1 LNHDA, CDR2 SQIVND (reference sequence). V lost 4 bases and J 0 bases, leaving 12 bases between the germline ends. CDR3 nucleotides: TGTGCCAGTAGTACCCCCGGACTGAACCAAGAGACCCAGTACTTC. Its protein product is CASSTPGLNQETQYF.

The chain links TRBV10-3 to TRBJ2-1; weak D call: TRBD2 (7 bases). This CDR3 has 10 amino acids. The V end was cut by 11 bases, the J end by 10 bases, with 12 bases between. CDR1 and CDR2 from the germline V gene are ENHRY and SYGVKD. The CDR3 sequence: CASGGGEQFF. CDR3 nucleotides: TGTGCCTCGGGGGGCGGGGAGCAGTTCTTC.

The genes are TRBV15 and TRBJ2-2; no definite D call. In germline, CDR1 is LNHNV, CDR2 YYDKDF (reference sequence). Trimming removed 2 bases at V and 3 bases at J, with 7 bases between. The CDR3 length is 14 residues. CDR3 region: CATSRFTDTGELFF. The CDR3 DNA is TGTGCCACCAGCAGATTTACAGACACCGGGGAGCTGTTTTTT.

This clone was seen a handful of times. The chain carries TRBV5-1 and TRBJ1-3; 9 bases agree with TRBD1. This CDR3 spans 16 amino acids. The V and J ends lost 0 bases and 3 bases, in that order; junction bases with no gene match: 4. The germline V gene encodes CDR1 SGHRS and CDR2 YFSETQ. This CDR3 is CASSLAGTGFGNTIYF. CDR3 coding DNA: TGCGCCAGCAGCTTGGCCGGGACAGGGTTTGGAAACACCATATATTTT.

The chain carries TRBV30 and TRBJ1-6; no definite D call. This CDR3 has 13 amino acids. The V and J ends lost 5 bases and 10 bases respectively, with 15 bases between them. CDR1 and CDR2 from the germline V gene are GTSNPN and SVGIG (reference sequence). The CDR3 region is CAWAGQSQSPLHF. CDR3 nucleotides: TGTGCCTGGGCGGGCCAGTCCCAGTCACCCCTCCACTTT.

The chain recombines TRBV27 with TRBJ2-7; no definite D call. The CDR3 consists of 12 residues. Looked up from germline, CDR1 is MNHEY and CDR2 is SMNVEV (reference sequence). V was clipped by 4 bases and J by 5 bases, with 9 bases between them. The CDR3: CASSSLTHEQYF. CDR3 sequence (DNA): TGTGCCAGCAGTTCCCTAACCCACGAGCAGTACTTC.

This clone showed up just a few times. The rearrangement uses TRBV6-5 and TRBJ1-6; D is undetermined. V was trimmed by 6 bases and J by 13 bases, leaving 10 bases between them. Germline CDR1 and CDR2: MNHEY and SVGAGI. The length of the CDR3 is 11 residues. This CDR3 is CASSPFPPLHF. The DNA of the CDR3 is TGTGCCAGCAGCCCCTTTCCGCCCCTCCACTTT.

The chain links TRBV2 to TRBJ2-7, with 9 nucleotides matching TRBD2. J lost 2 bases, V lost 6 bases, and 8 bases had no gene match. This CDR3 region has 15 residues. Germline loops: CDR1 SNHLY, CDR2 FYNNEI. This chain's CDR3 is CASRVRLADTYEQYF. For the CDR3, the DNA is TGTGCCAGCAGGGTCCGACTAGCGGATACCTACGAGCAGTACTTC.

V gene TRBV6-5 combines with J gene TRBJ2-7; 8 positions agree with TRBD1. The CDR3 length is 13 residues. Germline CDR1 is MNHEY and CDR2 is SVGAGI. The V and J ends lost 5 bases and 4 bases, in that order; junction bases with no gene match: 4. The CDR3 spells CASSGTGGYEQYF. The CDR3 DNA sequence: TGTGCCAGCAGTGGGACAGGAGGTTACGAGCAGTACTTC.

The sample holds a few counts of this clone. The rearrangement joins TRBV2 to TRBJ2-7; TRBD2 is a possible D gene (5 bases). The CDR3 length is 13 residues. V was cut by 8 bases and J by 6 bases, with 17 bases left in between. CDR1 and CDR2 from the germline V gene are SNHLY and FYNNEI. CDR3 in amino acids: CASEALSRGEQYF. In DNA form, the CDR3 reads TGTGCCAGCGAAGCACTAAGTCGGGGCGAGCAGTACTTC.

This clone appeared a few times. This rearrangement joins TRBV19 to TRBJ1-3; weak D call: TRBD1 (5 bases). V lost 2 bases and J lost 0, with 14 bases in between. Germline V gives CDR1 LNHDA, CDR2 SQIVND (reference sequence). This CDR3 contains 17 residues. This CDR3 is CASSIPRTGDSGNTIYF. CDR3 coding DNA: TGTGCCAGTAGTATACCAAGAACAGGTGACTCTGGAAACACCATATATTTT.

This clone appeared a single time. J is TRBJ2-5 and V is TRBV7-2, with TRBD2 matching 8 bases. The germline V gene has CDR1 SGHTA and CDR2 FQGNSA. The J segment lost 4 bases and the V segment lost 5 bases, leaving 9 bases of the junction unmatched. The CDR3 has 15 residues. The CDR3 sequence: CASSLKHGGVETQYF. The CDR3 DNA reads TGTGCCAGCAGCCTTAAGCACGGGGGGGTAGAGACCCAGTACTTC.

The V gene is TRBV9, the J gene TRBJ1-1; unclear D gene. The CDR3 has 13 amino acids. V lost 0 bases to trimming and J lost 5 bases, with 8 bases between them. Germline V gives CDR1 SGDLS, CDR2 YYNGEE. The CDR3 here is CASSVESWTEAFF. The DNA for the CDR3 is TGTGCCAGCAGCGTAGAGTCATGGACTGAAGCTTTCTTT.

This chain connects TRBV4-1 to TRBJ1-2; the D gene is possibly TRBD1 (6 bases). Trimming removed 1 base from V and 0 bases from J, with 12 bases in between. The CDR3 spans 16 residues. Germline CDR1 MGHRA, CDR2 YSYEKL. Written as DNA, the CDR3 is TGCGCCAGCAGCCAAGGGAGGGGGGCGGCTAACTATGGCTACACCTTC. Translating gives CASSQGRGAANYGYTF.

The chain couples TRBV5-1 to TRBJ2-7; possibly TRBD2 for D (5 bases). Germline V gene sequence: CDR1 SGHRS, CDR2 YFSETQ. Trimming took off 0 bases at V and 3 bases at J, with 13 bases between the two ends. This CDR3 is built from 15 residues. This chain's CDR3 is CASSLAAGRIYEQYF. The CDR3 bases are TGCGCCAGCAGCTTGGCTGCGGGTCGAATCTACGAGCAGTACTTC.

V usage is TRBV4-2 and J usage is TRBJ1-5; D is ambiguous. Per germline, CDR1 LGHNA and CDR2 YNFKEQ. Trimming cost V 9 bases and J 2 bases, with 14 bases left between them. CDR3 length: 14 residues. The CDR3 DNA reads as TGTGCCAGTAACACTGAGCTTGGCAATCAGCCCCAGCATTTT. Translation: CASNTELGNQPQHF.

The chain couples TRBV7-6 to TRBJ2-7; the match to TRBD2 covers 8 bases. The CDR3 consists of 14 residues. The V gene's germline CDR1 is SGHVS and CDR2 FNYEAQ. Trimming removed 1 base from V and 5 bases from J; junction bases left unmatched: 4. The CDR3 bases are TGTGCCAGCAGCTTAGTTAGCGGGACCAACGAGCAGTACTTC. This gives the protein CASSLVSGTNEQYF. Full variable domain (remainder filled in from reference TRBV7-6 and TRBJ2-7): GAGVSQSPRYKVTKRGQDVALRCDPISGHVSLYWYRQALGQGPEFLTYFNYEAQQDKSGLPNDRFSAERPEGSISTLTIQRTEQRDSAMYRCASSLVSGTNEQYFGPGTRLTVT.

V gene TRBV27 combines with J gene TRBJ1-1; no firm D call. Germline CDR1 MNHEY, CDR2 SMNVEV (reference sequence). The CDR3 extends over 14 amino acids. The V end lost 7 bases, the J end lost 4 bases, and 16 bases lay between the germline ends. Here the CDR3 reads CASIDRAFGTEAFF. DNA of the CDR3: TGTGCCAGCATAGATAGGGCATTTGGCACTGAAGCTTTCTTT.

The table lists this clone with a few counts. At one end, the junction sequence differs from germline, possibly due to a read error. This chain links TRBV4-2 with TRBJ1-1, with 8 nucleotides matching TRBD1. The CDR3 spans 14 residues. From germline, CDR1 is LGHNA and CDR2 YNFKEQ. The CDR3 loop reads CASRQDRGRTEAFF. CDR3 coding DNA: TGTGCCAGCAGACAAGACAGGGGCAGAACTGAAGCTTTCTTT.

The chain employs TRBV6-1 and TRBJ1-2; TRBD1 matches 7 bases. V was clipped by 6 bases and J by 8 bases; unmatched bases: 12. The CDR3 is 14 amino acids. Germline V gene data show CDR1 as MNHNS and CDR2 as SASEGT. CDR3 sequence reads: CASSDSRTGHGYTF. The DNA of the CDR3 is TGTGCCAGCAGCGACTCTCGGACAGGTCACGGCTACACCTTC.

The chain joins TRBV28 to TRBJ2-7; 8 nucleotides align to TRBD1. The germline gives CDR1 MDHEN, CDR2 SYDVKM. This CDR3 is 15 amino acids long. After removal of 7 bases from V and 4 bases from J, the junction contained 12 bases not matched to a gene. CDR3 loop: CASNPGQGARYEQYF. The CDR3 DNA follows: TGTGCCAGCAACCCGGGGCAGGGGGCTAGGTACGAGCAGTACTTC.

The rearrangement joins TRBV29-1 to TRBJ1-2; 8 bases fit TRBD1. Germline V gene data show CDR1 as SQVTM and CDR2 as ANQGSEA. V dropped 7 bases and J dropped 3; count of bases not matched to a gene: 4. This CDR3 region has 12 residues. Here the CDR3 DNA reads TGCAGCGACAGGGGGACAGACTATGGCTACACCTTC. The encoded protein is CSDRGTDYGYTF.

As DNA, the CDR3 is TGTGCCAGCAGCTCTACAGGGGGGCGTTCCTACGAGCAGTACTTC. It codes for CASSSTGGRSYEQYF. This rearrangement joins TRBV7-2 to TRBJ2-7; 8 bases agree with TRBD1. The CDR3 totals 15 residues. The V segment lost 4 bases and the J segment 1 base; nucleotides outside the gene matches: 6. Germline loops: CDR1 SGHTA, CDR2 FQGNSA.